Each of the 16 T cell receptor beta chains below was sequenced from the same sample in a study of T-cell reconstitution after alpha-beta-depleted transplantation in children. Unique molecular identifiers were incorporated when the TCRbeta library was constructed. TCRdb redid the calling of the PCR reads with MiXCR, one entry per CDR3 protein. The data show 300,000 to 400,000 distinct CDR3 sequences, approximately 12% seen once. The source was PBMCs, collected from the stem cell graft. The source is a human donor who donated a stem cell graft to a child with Fanconi anemia.

The sample holds many counts of this clonotype. V usage is TRBV28 and J usage is TRBJ2-3; no firm D call. Germline lookup yields CDR1 MDHEN and CDR2 SYDVKM. The ends were cut back, 6 bases at V and 2 bases at J, with 15 bases in the middle. This CDR3 spans 15 amino acids. This chain's CDR3 is CASSPPGFHTDTQYF. CDR3 bases: TGTGCCAGCAGCCCCCCGGGTTTCCACACAGATACGCAGTATTTT. Using reference TRBV28 and TRBJ2-3 for the parts outside the CDR3, the full variable domain is DVKVTQSSRYLVKRTGEKVFLECVQDMDHENMFWYRQDPGLGLRLIYFSYDVKMKEKGDIPEGYSVSREKKERFSLILESASTNQTSMYLCASSPPGFHTDTQYFGPGTRLTVL.

This clonotype appeared many times. The chain recombines TRBV4-3 with TRBJ2-1, with D unclear. The CDR3 extends over 14 amino acids. Germline V gene lookup returns CDR1 LGHNA and CDR2 YSLEER. V dropped 3 bases and J dropped 8 bases, with 14 bases sitting between them. The CDR3 sequence is CASSHQTQNDEQFF. The CDR3 DNA reads TGCGCCAGCAGCCATCAGACCCAGAACGATGAGCAGTTCTTC.

The gene calls are TRBV7-2 and TRBJ1-1; D ambiguous. The length of the CDR3 is 14 residues. V was cut by 4 bases and J by 1 base, with 10 bases left in between. The V gene's germline CDR1 is SGHTA and CDR2 FQGNSA. CDR3: CASSSLASNTEAFF. In DNA form, the CDR3 reads TGTGCCAGCAGCTCCCTGGCTTCGAACACTGAAGCTTTCTTT.

This rearrangement joins TRBV27 to TRBJ2-1; D not resolved. The V end lost 3 bases, the J end lost 0 bases, and 9 bases lay between the germline ends. CDR1 is MNHEY, CDR2 SMNVEV, per germline (reference sequence). The CDR3 runs to 15 residues. The CDR3 sequence is CASSFWSRSYNEQFF. CDR3 nucleotide sequence: TGTGCCAGCAGTTTTTGGAGTCGCTCCTACAATGAGCAGTTCTTC.

This clonotype was observed a single time. The chain is built from TRBV7-9 and TRBJ2-7, with TRBD1 identical over 9 bases. With V trimmed by 1 base and J by 5 bases, 9 bases remained unmatched. The CDR3 has 16 residues. Looked up from germline, CDR1 is SEHNR and CDR2 is FQNEAQ (reference sequence). The chain's CDR3 is CASSLGPRDRAHEQYF. CDR3 sequence (DNA): TGTGCCAGCAGCTTAGGCCCCCGGGACAGGGCCCACGAGCAGTACTTC.

In its sample, this clonotype was seen many times. The chain carries TRBV12-3 or TRBV12-4 and TRBJ1-2, with D unclear. The CDR3 consists of 13 residues. Deletions cut 3 bases from V and 4 bases from J, with 9 bases between. The CDR3 spells CASSFRGIYGYTF. Here the CDR3 DNA reads TGTGCCAGCAGTTTTCGGGGTATCTATGGCTACACCTTC.

This clonotype has just a few counts. This chain links TRBV3-1 with TRBJ2-1, with D hard to call. V was trimmed by 3 bases and J by 10 bases, leaving 10 bases between them. The CDR3 length is 12 residues. CDR1 is LGHDT, CDR2 YNNKEL, per germline (reference sequence). CDR3 DNA: TGTGCCAGCAGCCACGAGCGATACGAGCAGTTCTTC. Translating it yields CASSHERYEQFF.

The chain couples TRBV5-1 to TRBJ2-7; D gene unclear. The germline CDR1 and CDR2 sequences are SGHRS and YFSETQ. The CDR3 loop spans 16 amino acids. V was shortened by 0 bases and J by 3 bases, with 16 bases between the two germline ends. The CDR3 spells CASSLGLTYRDYEQYF. Written as DNA, the CDR3 is TGCGCCAGCAGCTTGGGATTGACGTATAGGGACTACGAGCAGTACTTC.

This clonotype was observed many times. The rearrangement joins TRBV12-3 or TRBV12-4 to TRBJ2-3; D might be TRBD2 (5 bases). This CDR3 is 13 amino acids long. Deletions cut 3 bases from V and 4 bases from J, with 8 bases between. The CDR3 DNA sequence: TGTGCCAGCAGTTTTACCGGGGCAGATACGCAGTATTTT. It yields the protein CASSFTGADTQYF.

This clonotype was detected a few times. This chain uses TRBV29-1 with TRBJ1-1, with 11 nucleotides matching TRBD1. The CDR3 contains 12 residues. V trimming: 7 bases; J trimming: 7 bases; junction bases outside the gene matches: 5. Germline V lookup: CDR1 SQVTM, CDR2 ANQGSEA. The CDR3 sequence is CSGDRGEGEAFF. The CDR3 DNA is TGCAGCGGGGACAGGGGGGAAGGTGAAGCTTTCTTT.

This clonotype appeared many times. This chain connects TRBV7-2 to TRBJ2-1, with D perhaps assigned TRBD1 or TRBD2 (5 bases each). Looked up from germline, CDR1 is SGHTA and CDR2 is FQGNSA. This CDR3 is 13 amino acids long. V was clipped by 10 bases and J by 7 bases, with 17 bases between them. In DNA form, the CDR3 reads TGTGCCACCCGAGGGGACGGAATAAATGAGCAGTTCTTC. Translation: CATRGDGINEQFF.

This clonotype was picked up many times. This chain connects TRBV4-3 to TRBJ1-1; D is perhaps TRBD1 (6 bases). Trimming took 0 bases from V and 0 from J, leaving 8 bases between them. The CDR3 loop spans 15 amino acids. Per germline, CDR1 LGHNA and CDR2 YSLEER. The CDR3 coding sequence is TGCGCCAGCAGCCAAGACAGGGGCATGAACACTGAAGCTTTCTTT. It yields the protein CASSQDRGMNTEAFF.

This clonotype appeared a few times. The rearrangement joins TRBV7-9 to TRBJ2-3; 8 positions match TRBD2. Germline loops: CDR1 SEHNR, CDR2 FQNEAQ (reference sequence). Trimming cost V 3 bases and J 0 bases; bases outside gene matches: 5. The CDR3 is 16 residues long. DNA for the CDR3: TGTGCCAGCAGCTTCGGGACTAGTTCTAGCACAGATACGCAGTATTTT. Residues: CASSFGTSSSTDTQYF.

This clonotype has a count of ten or more. The chain joins TRBV12-3 or TRBV12-4 to TRBJ1-5, with 10 bases lining up with TRBD1. The CDR3 loop spans 15 amino acids. J gave up 6 bases and V 5 bases, and 7 bases lay outside the gene matches. The chain's CDR3 is CASSQGQGLGQPQHF. The CDR3 coding sequence is TGTGCCAGCAGTCAGGGACAGGGGCTGGGTCAGCCCCAGCATTTT.

V is TRBV30 and J is TRBJ2-7, with D uncertain. The CDR3 runs 11 residues. Germline V lookup: CDR1 GTSNPN, CDR2 SVGIG (reference sequence). Trimming removed 0 bases from V and 7 bases from J, with 7 bases in between. This CDR3 reads CAWSVTKEQYF. The CDR3 DNA follows: TGTGCCTGGAGTGTAACCAAGGAGCAGTACTTC.

This clonotype was counted a single time. The chain joins TRBV7-6 to TRBJ2-2; D uncertain. Trimming took off 1 base at V and 7 bases at J, with 10 bases between the two ends. The CDR3 length is 14 residues. The germline gives CDR1 SGHVS, CDR2 FNYEAQ. The CDR3 sequence is CASSLEYRHGELFF. The DNA of the CDR3 is TGTGCCAGCAGCTTAGAATACCGGCACGGGGAGCTGTTTTTT.